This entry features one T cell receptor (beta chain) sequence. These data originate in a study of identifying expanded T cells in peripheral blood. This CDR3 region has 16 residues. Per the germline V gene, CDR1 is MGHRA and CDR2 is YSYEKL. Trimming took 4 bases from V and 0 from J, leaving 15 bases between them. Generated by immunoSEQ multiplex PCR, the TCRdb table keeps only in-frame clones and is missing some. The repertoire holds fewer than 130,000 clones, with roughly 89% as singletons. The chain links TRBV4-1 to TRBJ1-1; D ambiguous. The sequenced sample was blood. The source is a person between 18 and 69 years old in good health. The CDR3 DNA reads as TGCGCCAGCAGCCCCGTGGGTAGGGAACTGAACACTGAAGCTTTCTTT. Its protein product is CASSPVGRELNTEAFF.